The 3 T cell receptor beta chains given below trace back to one sample, sequenced in a study of blood T cell repertoires in COVID-19. Profiling relied on immunoSEQ multiplex PCR, and the TCRdb table lists in-frame clones only, not all of them. The sample has 150,000 to 200,000 clones, about 83% seen once. Sequenced sample: peripheral blood. All receptors derive from a woman under 30 who had recovered from COVID-19.

The chain is built from TRBV7-2 and TRBJ1-3, with unresolved D. Germline V CDR1 and CDR2: SGHTA, FQGNSA. CDR3 length: 14 amino acids. Deletions cut 3 bases from V and 8 bases from J, with 14 bases between. CDR3 DNA: TGTGCCAGCAGCTTGGGTGGTGTGGGAGACACCATATATTTT. Encoded protein: CASSLGGVGDTIYF.

This chain uses TRBV7-2 with TRBJ1-2, with TRBD1 matching over 7 bases. CDR3 length equals 13 residues. V gave up 5 bases and J gave up 5 bases; unmatched junction bases: 5. From germline, CDR1 is SGHTA and CDR2 FQGNSA. CDR3 residues: CASSVGQRYGYTF. As DNA, the CDR3 is TGTGCCAGCAGCGTGGGACAGAGGTATGGCTACACCTTC.

The chain employs TRBV7-6 and TRBJ2-3; D might be TRBD1 (6 bases). The CDR3 contains 16 residues. Trimming pared 4 bases from V and 3 bases from J, leaving 17 bases between. Germline CDR1 is SGHVS and CDR2 is FNYEAQ. The CDR3 region has the DNA TGTGCCAGCAGCTCACAGGGCAACGTTAGGACAGATACGCAGTATTTT. Protein sequence: CASSSQGNVRTDTQYF.